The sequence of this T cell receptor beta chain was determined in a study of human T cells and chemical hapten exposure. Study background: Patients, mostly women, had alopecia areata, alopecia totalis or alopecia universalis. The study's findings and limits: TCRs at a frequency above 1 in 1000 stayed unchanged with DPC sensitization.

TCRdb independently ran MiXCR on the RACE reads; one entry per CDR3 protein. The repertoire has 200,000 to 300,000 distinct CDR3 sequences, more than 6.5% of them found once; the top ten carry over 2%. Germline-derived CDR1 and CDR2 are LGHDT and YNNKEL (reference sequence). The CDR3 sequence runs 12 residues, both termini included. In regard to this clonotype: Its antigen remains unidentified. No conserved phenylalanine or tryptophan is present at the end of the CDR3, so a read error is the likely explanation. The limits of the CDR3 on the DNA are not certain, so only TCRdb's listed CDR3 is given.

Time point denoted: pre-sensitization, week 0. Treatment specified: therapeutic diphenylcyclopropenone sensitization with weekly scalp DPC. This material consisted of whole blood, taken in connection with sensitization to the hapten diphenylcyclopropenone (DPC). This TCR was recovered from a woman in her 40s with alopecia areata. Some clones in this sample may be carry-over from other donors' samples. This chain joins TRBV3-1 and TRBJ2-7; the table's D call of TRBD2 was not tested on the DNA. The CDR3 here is CASSQLAGGVQI.